The 28 T cell receptor beta chains reported below all come from one sample, sequenced in a study of T-cell memory formation after mild COVID-19. TCRdb reanalysed the 5' RACE reads using MiXCR and keeps one entry per CDR3 protein. In the table there are 310,000 or so distinct CDR3 sequences, less than 20% of which are singletons. The specimen was PBMCs or a T cell subset sorted from them (not recorded which). The receptors come from a man aged 18 to 30 who had mild COVID-19 (a few samples of this study predate the infection). Cell type and time point are not known.

This chain links TRBV6-2 or TRBV6-3 with TRBJ1-4; D not resolved. V lost 2 bases to trimming and J lost 8 bases, with 18 bases between them. CDR1 and CDR2 from the germline V gene are MNHEY and SVGEGT. The CDR3 has 16 residues. The CDR3 nucleotides read TGTGCCAGCAGTTACGGCAGAACGGTGTTGGGGGAAAAACTGTTTTTT. Translated, it gives CASSYGRTVLGEKLFF.

The V call is TRBV20-1, the J call TRBJ2-1; tentative D call: TRBD1 (5 bases). Germline CDR1 and CDR2: DFQATT and SNEGSKA (reference sequence). V was shortened by 1 base and J by 6 bases, with 13 bases between the two germline ends. The CDR3 has 14 amino acids. As DNA, the CDR3 is TGCAGTGCTAGAGCCCCGGCAGGGTCCAATGAGCAGTTCTTC. Translation: CSARAPAGSNEQFF.

The chain carries TRBV7-2 and TRBJ2-3; TRBD2 is a possible D gene (5 bases). The V gene lost 7 bases and the J gene lost 0 bases, with 14 bases spanning the gap. Germline assignment: CDR1 SGHTA and CDR2 FQGNSA. The CDR3 is 15 residues long. CDR3 coding DNA: TGTGCCAGCACCTCTACCGGGGTCAGCACAGATACGCAGTATTTT. Encoded protein: CASTSTGVSTDTQYF.

This chain uses TRBV7-6 with TRBJ2-1; D is perhaps TRBD2 (5 bases). The CDR3 contains 15 residues. Germline V gene data show CDR1 as SGHVS and CDR2 as FNYEAQ. Trimming took 8 bases from V and 3 from J, leaving 17 bases between them. CDR3 bases: TGTGCCAGCGGGAGCGAGGCTGGGGTCTACAATGAGCAGTTCTTC. This encodes CASGSEAGVYNEQFF.

The rearrangement uses TRBV2 and TRBJ1-5; D gene ambiguous. There are 13 residues in the CDR3. The V gene's germline CDR1 is SNHLY and CDR2 FYNNEI. Trimming shortened V by 10 bases and J by 9 bases, and 19 bases separated the two germline ends. The CDR3 coding sequence is TGTGCCACGGCGCCAGGCCTGGTGGGGCCCCAGCATTTT. Its translation: CATAPGLVGPQHF.

In its sample, this clonotype was seen a few times. The V gene is TRBV5-1, the J gene TRBJ2-4; D possibly uses TRBD1 or TRBD2 (6 bases each). Trimming shortened V by 0 bases and J by 2 bases, and 15 bases separated the two germline ends. The V gene's germline CDR1 is SGHRS and CDR2 YFSETQ. This CDR3 comprises 17 residues. The chain's CDR3 is CASSLGTGALSKNIQYF. CDR3 bases: TGCGCCAGCAGCTTGGGAACGGGGGCGCTTTCCAAAAACATTCAGTACTTC.

A few counts support this clonotype. The V and J genes are TRBV4-2 and TRBJ1-6, with 7 bases identical to TRBD1. With V trimmed by 3 bases and J by 13 bases, 9 bases remained unmatched. This CDR3 is built from 14 residues. The germline V gene has CDR1 LGHNA and CDR2 YNFKEQ. Written as DNA, the CDR3 is TGTGCCAGCAGCCAGGAACGCGACAGGGCTCCCCTCCACTTT. Translation gives CASSQERDRAPLHF.

This rearrangement joins TRBV4-3 to TRBJ2-7, with D perhaps TRBD1 (6 bases). Germline CDR1 reads LGHNA; CDR2 reads YSLEER. The CDR3 consists of 14 residues. Trimming removed 4 bases at V and 6 bases at J, with 16 bases between. CDR3 protein: CASSLTGNGAEQYF. The CDR3 region has the DNA TGCGCCAGCAGCCTAACAGGGAATGGAGCCGAGCAGTACTTC.

This clonotype was recorded many times. This chain joins TRBV7-2 and TRBJ2-2; 13 bases match TRBD2. CDR1 is SGHTA and CDR2 is FQGNSA in the germline V gene. The CDR3 length is 18 residues. The V segment lost 8 bases and the J segment 1 base; nucleotides outside the gene matches: 10. In DNA form, the CDR3 reads TGTGCCAGCGACGGGGGACTAGCGGGGTCAGGGAACACCGGGGAGCTGTTTTTT. Translating gives CASDGGLAGSGNTGELFF.

The V call is TRBV14, the J call TRBJ1-2; perhaps TRBD1 as D (5 bases). CDR1 and CDR2 from the germline V gene are SGHDN and FVKESK. This CDR3 has 14 residues. Trimming left V 1 base short and J 5 bases short, with 11 bases between. CDR3 loop: CASSQGDSLYGYTF. As DNA, the CDR3 is TGTGCCAGCAGCCAAGGGGACTCGCTTTATGGCTACACCTTC.

The chain recombines TRBV7-9 with TRBJ2-7, with no clear D. The CDR3 is 13 amino acids. Per germline, CDR1 SEHNR and CDR2 FQNEAQ (reference sequence). The V end lost 5 bases, the J end lost 2 bases, and 10 bases lay between the germline ends. Written as DNA, the CDR3 is TGTGCCAGCAGCCCGGGCGACCCCTACGAGCAGTACTTC. Encoded protein: CASSPGDPYEQYF.

The V call is TRBV10-3, the J call TRBJ2-7; 9 bases align to TRBD2. Germline trimming cut 11 bases from V and 2 bases from J; bases unmatched to any gene: 7. Germline lookup yields CDR1 ENHRY and CDR2 SYGVKD. The length of the CDR3 is 13 residues. The CDR3 is CASSGGHTYEQYF. The CDR3 region has the DNA TGTGCCTCCAGCGGGGGGCATACCTACGAGCAGTACTTC.

This clonotype has a handful of counts. The chain is built from TRBV7-8 and TRBJ2-5; D gene unclear. The CDR3 consists of 13 residues. From germline, CDR1 is SGHVS and CDR2 FQNEAQ. The germline V and J ends were trimmed by 2 bases and 6 bases, with 10 bases remaining between them. CDR3 sequence: CASSLWIGQTQYF. CDR3 DNA: TGTGCCAGCAGCTTATGGATTGGGCAGACCCAGTACTTC.

The rearrangement links TRBV12-3 or TRBV12-4 to TRBJ2-6, with 8 bases lining up with TRBD1. J was trimmed by 8 bases and V by 5 bases; bases with no gene match: 5. The CDR3 contains 14 residues. CDR3 DNA sequence: TGTGCCAGCAGTACGGGACAGGTCACCAACGTCCTGACTTTC. It encodes CASSTGQVTNVLTF.

This rearrangement joins TRBV5-6 to TRBJ1-6; tentative D call: TRBD1 (5 bases). This CDR3 comprises 17 residues. Trimming pared 4 bases from V and 3 bases from J, leaving 17 bases between. Per the germline V gene, CDR1 is SGHDT and CDR2 is YYEEEE. The CDR3 DNA reads as TGTGCCAGCAGCAGCGTACAGGAGTCAATCTATAATTCACCCCTCCACTTT. This sequence encodes CASSSVQESIYNSPLHF.

The chain couples TRBV7-8 to TRBJ2-3, with D perhaps being TRBD1 or TRBD2 (6 bases each). The CDR3 runs 18 residues. Trimming pared 4 bases from V and 6 bases from J, leaving 26 bases between. CDR1 is SGHVS and CDR2 is FQNEAQ in the germline V gene. In DNA form, the CDR3 reads TGTGCCAGCAGCTGGGAACGGTCCGGGGGCGCTTCTTACGATACGCAGTATTTT. Protein sequence: CASSWERSGGASYDTQYF.

There are a few counts of this clonotype. The chain is built from TRBV7-9 and TRBJ2-1; 7 bases fit TRBD1. The germline gives CDR1 SEHNR, CDR2 FQNEAQ (reference sequence). With V trimmed by 3 bases and J by 6 bases, 11 bases remained unmatched. This CDR3 is built from 16 residues. The CDR3 protein is CASSLIVGDRSNEQFF. DNA of the CDR3: TGTGCCAGCAGCTTGATAGTGGGGGACAGATCCAATGAGCAGTTCTTC.

This clonotype was seen more than once but under ten times. This sequence joins TRBV3-1 and TRBJ2-1; 9 bases align to TRBD2. Germline V gene data show CDR1 as LGHDT and CDR2 as YNNKEL (reference sequence). CDR3 length: 17 residues. Trimming at V came to 4 bases and at J to 7 bases, leaving 14 bases not matched to a gene. CDR3 sequence reads: CASSRDLSAGGPNEQFF. The CDR3 coding sequence is TGTGCCAGCAGCCGAGATCTGAGTGCGGGGGGGCCTAATGAGCAGTTCTTC.

This clonotype has a count of ten or more. This chain uses TRBV7-6 with TRBJ2-7, with 7 bases that match TRBD1. V lost 1 base and J lost 4; bases outside the gene matches: 7. Germline assignment: CDR1 SGHVS and CDR2 FNYEAQ. The CDR3 spans 15 residues. Here the CDR3 DNA reads TGTGCCAGCAGCTTAGAGCAGGGGGTGAGGTACGAGCAGTACTTC. As protein: CASSLEQGVRYEQYF.

The chain uses TRBV19 and TRBJ1-6; possibly TRBD1 for D (6 bases). Germline V lookup: CDR1 LNHDA, CDR2 SQIVND (reference sequence). The V gene lost 3 bases and the J gene lost 8 bases, with 8 bases spanning the gap. The CDR3 extends over 13 amino acids. CDR3 DNA: TGTGCCAGTAGTATCGGACAGTATTCACCCCTCCACTTT. Translated, it gives CASSIGQYSPLHF.

V gene TRBV7-2 combines with J gene TRBJ2-5, with D possibly matching TRBD1 (5 bases). V was trimmed by 1 base and J by 5 bases, leaving 14 bases between them. The CDR3 consists of 15 residues. Looked up from germline, CDR1 is SGHTA and CDR2 is FQGNSA. CDR3 bases: TGTGCCAGCAGCTTAGTCGGCAGGGTGGCTGAGACCCAGTACTTC. Translation gives CASSLVGRVAETQYF.

This clonotype was counted only a few times. The CDR3 region is CASSLQGASGELFF. CDR3 sequence (DNA): TGCGCCAGCAGCTTACAGGGGGCGTCCGGGGAGCTGTTTTTT. This chain uses TRBV5-1 with TRBJ2-2; 9 nucleotides match TRBD1. The CDR3 contains 14 residues. Germline CDR1 reads SGHRS; CDR2 reads YFSETQ. With V trimmed by 2 bases and J by 6 bases, 2 bases remained unmatched.

The rearrangement links TRBV10-3 to TRBJ2-6, with TRBD1 matching 9 bases. Germline V gene sequence: CDR1 ENHRY, CDR2 SYGVKD. The CDR3 has 17 residues. Trimming at V came to 7 bases and at J to 3 bases, leaving 10 bases not matched to a gene. CDR3 loop: CAIMIGQGSFGANVLTF. In DNA form, the CDR3 reads TGTGCCATCATGATCGGACAGGGGAGCTTTGGGGCCAACGTCCTGACTTTC.

V is TRBV4-2 and J is TRBJ1-4; no clear D gene. V was clipped by 0 bases and J by 5 bases, with 7 bases between them. The V gene's germline CDR1 is LGHNA and CDR2 YNFKEQ. The CDR3 consists of 14 residues. This CDR3 is CASSQDLRNEKLFF. The CDR3 bases are TGTGCCAGCAGCCAAGATTTGAGGAATGAAAAACTGTTTTTT.

This clonotype was seen a handful of times. V usage is TRBV4-1 and J usage is TRBJ2-2; D is undetermined. From germline, CDR1 is MGHRA and CDR2 YSYEKL. V lost 4 bases to trimming and J lost 0 bases, with 12 bases between them. The CDR3 runs to 16 residues. The CDR3 sequence is CASSLYLDSNTGELFF. The CDR3 DNA sequence: TGCGCCAGCAGCCTCTACCTAGATTCGAACACCGGGGAGCTGTTTTTT.

The genes are TRBV6-7 and TRBJ2-6, with 8 nucleotides matching TRBD1. TRBV6-7 is an open reading frame, and its role is uncertain. The CDR3 has 19 residues. Trimming at V came to 2 bases and at J to 1 base, leaving 10 bases not matched to a gene. This CDR3 is CASSYPWDRTESGANVLTF. CDR3 bases: TGTGCCAGCAGTTACCCCTGGGACAGGACGGAGTCTGGGGCCAACGTCCTGACTTTC.

This clonotype was seen at least ten times. The chain employs TRBV6-5 and TRBJ2-2; 7 nucleotides line up with TRBD1. CDR1 and CDR2 (germline): MNHEY, SVGAGI. This CDR3 has 15 amino acids. V lost 6 bases to trimming and J lost 7 bases; unmatched junction nucleotides: 11. CDR3 DNA sequence: TGTGCCAGCAGCCGAGACAGGGCATTTTACGGGGAGCTGTTTTTT. It encodes CASSRDRAFYGELFF.

This sequence joins TRBV11-3 and TRBJ1-2; D call uncertain. V was shortened by 11 bases and J by 7 bases, with 11 bases between the two germline ends. Germline V lookup: CDR1 SGHNT, CDR2 YENEEA. This CDR3 contains 10 residues. Here the CDR3 reads CAGTFAGYTF. The CDR3 nucleotides read TGTGCCGGAACGTTTGCTGGCTACACCTTC. Looking up the rest from reference TRBV11-3 and TRBJ1-2 gives the full variable domain: EAGVVQSPRYKIIEKKQPVAFWCNPISGHNTLYWYLQNLGQGPELLIRYENEEAVDDSQLPKDRFSAERLKGVDSTLKIQPAELGDSAVYLCAGTFAGYTFGSGTRLTVV.